The rows below give T cell receptor beta chains drawn from one sample of a study of cytomegalovirus exposure and HLA in healthy donors. Measured with immunoSEQ multiplex PCR; TCRdb has only the in-frame clones, and not every one. The table lists 90,000 to 95,000 clones, around three quarters of them singletons. The source material was PBMCs. All receptors come from a man aged 25 to 45 in good health and CMV-seronegative. Both conserved end residues are part of each CDR3. The D gene is left open where the match is weak. The size entry is marked missing in some rows and otherwise reads once, few, many or a size class.

d_call,j_call,v_call,clone_size,cdr3_aa,cdr3_nt
TRBD1,TRBJ2-1,TRBV5-1,NA,CASSVNPGQGLNEQFF,TGCGCCAGCAGCGTAAATCCGGGACAGGGTTTAAATGAGCAGTTCTTC
TRBD1,TRBJ2-7,TRBV7-8,NA,CASSETGIRAYEQYF,TGTGCCAGCAGCGAGACAGGGATTCGGGCCTACGAGCAGTACTTC
NA,TRBJ1-5,TRBV13,NA,CASSLRQSNQPQHF,TGTGCCAGCAGCTTACGACAGAGCAATCAGCCCCAGCATTTT
NA,TRBJ1-2,TRBV19,NA,CASSISNLGTSYGYTF,TGTGCCAGTAGTATTTCAAACTTGGGGACTTCCTATGGCTACACCTTC
TRBD2,TRBJ2-2,TRBV4-2,NA,CASSQEGLAANTGELFF,TGTGCCAGCAGCCAAGAGGGGCTAGCGGCGAACACCGGGGAGCTGTTTTTT
NA,TRBJ1-4,TRBV7-9,NA,CASSLVTGGMEKLFF,TGTGCCAGCAGCTTAGTGACGGGGGGGATGGAAAAACTGTTTTTT
NA,TRBJ2-1,TRBV9,once,CASRGGRLDEQFF,TGTGCCAGCAGGGGAGGCCGTCTCGATGAGCAGTTCTTC
NA,TRBJ2-2,TRBV11-3,once,CASSFRDNDGELFF,TGTGCCAGCAGCTTCCGGGACAATGACGGGGAGCTGTTTTTT
NA,TRBJ1-2,TRBV11-2,NA,CASSSDGGRGYTF,TGTGCCAGCAGCTCCGACGGGGGGCGAGGCTACACCTTC
NA,TRBJ2-3,TRBV25-1,NA,CASSEGGLGTDTQYF,TGTGCCAGCAGTGAAGGCGGGTTAGGCACAGATACGCAGTATTTT
TRBD1,TRBJ2-7,TRBV5-4,NA,CASSPTGVNEQYF,TGTGCCAGCAGTCCGACAGGGGTAAACGAGCAGTACTTC
TRBD1,TRBJ2-7,TRBV16,NA,CASSHADRGEQYF,TGTGCCAGCAGCCACGCGGACAGGGGAGAGCAGTACTTC
TRBD1,TRBJ1-1,TRBV6-6,NA,CASSYLGGATAFF,TGTGCCAGCAGTTACCTAGGGGGCGCGACGGCTTTCTTT
NA,TRBJ2-6,TRBV29-1,NA,CSVVGGRNSGANVLTF,TGCAGCGTTGTGGGTGGGAGGAACTCTGGGGCCAACGTCCTGACTTTC
TRBD1,TRBJ1-1,TRBV6-5,NA,CASSSIYRDRAPEAFF,TGTGCCAGCAGTTCTATATACCGGGACAGGGCGCCCGAAGCTTTCTTT
NA,TRBJ2-5,TRBV18,NA,CASSPNRETQYF,TGTGCCAGCTCACCAAACAGAGAGACCCAGTACTTC
NA,TRBJ2-3,TRBV7-6,NA,CASSSRGGGDPQGLQYF,TGTGCCAGCAGCTCACGGGGCGGGGGAGACCCACAGGGTTTGCAGTATTTT